This T cell receptor beta chain was observed in a study of Graves' ophthalmopathy and Graves' hyperthyroidism. Germline CDR1 is SGHTA and CDR2 is FQGNSA. The V end lost 5 bases, the J end lost 5 bases, and 10 bases lay between the germline ends. The CDR3 has 13 residues. The sequenced template was RNA, covering the TCR beta CDR3 region. An opening RT-PCR round employed HTBI primers and preceded a second-round multiplex PCR. Each CDR3 protein is one row after TCRdb ran MiXCR on the multiplex PCR reads. Of over a million distinct CDR3 sequences listed, roughly 35% are singletons. This clonotype was seen repeatedly, ten times or more.

This TCR was recovered from an adult man with Graves' hyperthyroidism. Sample: peripheral blood or thyroid tissue (not recorded which). The rearrangement uses TRBV7-2 and TRBJ1-5; D gene ambiguous. DNA for the CDR3: TGTGCCAGCAGCGTGGACTGGGATCAGCCCCAGCATTTT. It encodes CASSVDWDQPQHF.